A single T cell receptor (beta chain) is shown here with its context. V gave up 5 bases and J gave up 0 bases, with 14 bases separating them. Germline CDR1 and CDR2: LGHDT and YNNKEL (reference sequence). The CDR3 has 16 amino acids. This sample is drawn from a study of blood T cell repertoires in COVID-19. In the authors' workflow: Reference gene primer amplification in the assay estimated nucleated cell counts. TCRdb's table, derived via immunoSEQ multiplex PCR, lists solely in-frame clones and lacks some. That table supplies the V and J calls and clone size; D and trimming were determined from the DNA. The profile covers roughly 140,000 clones, with about 86% appearing a single time and roughly 3% taken by the ten largest.

The TCR originated in a man aged 70-80 years with acute or convalescent COVID-19. The rearrangement joins TRBV3-1 (or the pseudogene TRBV3-2) to TRBJ2-1; perhaps TRBD1 as D (6 bases). Sequenced material: peripheral blood. The CDR3 is CASSSLGGSSYNEQFF. The CDR3 nucleotides read TGTGCCAGCAGCTCTCTAGGGGGAAGCTCCTACAATGAGCAGTTCTTC.